The 15 T cell receptor beta chains reported below all come from one sample, sequenced in a study of regulatory T cells in long-lasting Graves disease. Noted time point: newly diagnosed GD, antithyroid drugs for less than 3 months. RNA from PBMCs was the source of the TCR library. Arm-PCR with iRepertoire HTBI primers amplified the CDR3 regions for these TCR beta libraries. MiXCR was run by TCRdb on the multiplex PCR reads, yielding one entry per CDR3 protein. In the table there are roughly 520,000 distinct CDR3 sequences, 12% of which are singletons. A further study also used this sample, focusing on T cells in Graves' hyperthyroidism and ophthalmopathy.

Sequenced material: peripheral blood mononuclear cells (PBMCs), taken at new diagnosis, from a patient treated with antithyroid drugs. The receptors stem from a woman aged 25 to 39 with Graves disease.

This clonotype showed up many times. The V and J genes are TRBV2 and TRBJ2-1; 9 bases line up with TRBD2. Trimming took 7 bases from V and 1 from J; bases not matched to a gene: 8. The CDR3 contains 16 residues. CDR1 is SNHLY, CDR2 FYNNEI, per germline. This chain's CDR3 is CASKYAGGPSYNEQFF. DNA for the CDR3: TGTGCCAGCAAATATGCGGGAGGGCCGTCCTACAATGAGCAGTTCTTC. Complete variable domain (other parts from reference TRBV2 and TRBJ2-1): EPEVTQTPSHQVTQMGQEVILRCVPISNHLYFYWYRQILGQKVEFLVSFYNNEISEKSEIFDDQFSVERPDGSNFTLKIRSTKLEDSAMYFCASKYAGGPSYNEQFFGPGTRLTVL.

V usage is TRBV6-1 and J usage is TRBJ2-7; 12 nucleotides agree with TRBD1. The CDR3 is 15 residues long. Trimming took 6 bases from V and 4 from J; bases not matched to a gene: 7. CDR1 MNHNS and CDR2 SASEGT come from the germline V gene. In nucleotides, the CDR3 is TGTGCCAGCAGAACCGGGACAGGGGGCGAGTACGAGCAGTACTTC. This encodes CASRTGTGGEYEQYF.

This clonotype occurred many times. This chain connects TRBV29-1 to TRBJ2-3; TRBD1 aligns across 8 bases. V shed 4 bases and J 6 bases; nucleotides not matched to a gene: 12. The CDR3 totals 15 residues. CDR1 and CDR2 (germline): SQVTM, ANQGSEA. CDR3 in amino acids: CSVANDRGYVDTQYF. Here the CDR3 DNA reads TGCAGCGTTGCGAATGACAGGGGTTATGTGGATACGCAGTATTTT.

This clonotype showed up many times. The chain is built from TRBV12-3 or TRBV12-4 and TRBJ2-7, with 12 bases matching TRBD2. J lost 4 bases, V lost 5 bases, and 6 bases had no gene match. The CDR3 loop spans 15 amino acids. DNA for the CDR3: TGTGCCAGCAGTGGACGGACTAGCGGGACTTACGAGCAGTACTTC. Encoded protein: CASSGRTSGTYEQYF.

This clonotype was observed at least ten times. The chain is built from TRBV6-1 and TRBJ2-7, with D hard to call. Germline CDR1 MNHNS, CDR2 SASEGT. Between the trimmed V and J ends, which lost 5 bases and 7 bases, there was a span of 9 bases. There are 11 residues in the CDR3. As DNA, the CDR3 is TGTGCCAGCAGTCGCCTGTCGGAGCAGTACTTC. This codes for CASSRLSEQYF.

At least ten counts were recorded for this clonotype. This chain links TRBV12-3 or TRBV12-4 with TRBJ1-6; D remains ambiguous. CDR3 length equals 14 residues. V was clipped by 7 bases and J by 8 bases, with 15 bases between them. The CDR3, as DNA: TGTGCCAGCACCCCCAAGGTTGGGCATTCACCCCTCCACTTT. This gives the protein CASTPKVGHSPLHF.

This clonotype was recorded at least ten times. The gene calls are TRBV28 and TRBJ1-1; D perhaps matches TRBD1 (5 bases). The V and J ends lost 5 bases and 7 bases respectively, with 20 bases between them. CDR1 and CDR2 (germline): MDHEN, SYDVKM. There are 15 residues in the CDR3. CDR3 bases: TGTGCCAGCAGTATCCCGATTGGCAGGGAGGGTGAAGCTTTCTTT. Translated, it gives CASSIPIGREGEAFF.

This clonotype was found many times. The V and J genes are TRBV6-2 or TRBV6-3 and TRBJ1-1; a possible D gene is TRBD1 (6 bases). Trimming left V 6 bases short and J 2 bases short, with 19 bases between. From germline, CDR1 is MNHEY and CDR2 SVGEGT. The CDR3 runs to 16 residues. The CDR3 loop is CASSPQGRGLNTEAFF. DNA for the CDR3: TGTGCCAGCAGCCCGCAGGGGCGAGGATTAAACACTGAAGCTTTCTTT.

This clonotype was detected ten times or more. V usage is TRBV29-1 and J usage is TRBJ1-1, with 8 nucleotides matching TRBD1. The germline V gene has CDR1 SQVTM and CDR2 ANQGSEA. The V segment lost 5 bases and the J segment 1 base; nucleotides outside the gene matches: 3. There are 13 residues in the CDR3. The DNA for the CDR3 is TGCAGCGTTTGCAGGGGGCCGAACACTGAAGCTTTCTTT. This sequence encodes CSVCRGPNTEAFF.

This clonotype was counted many times. The chain joins TRBV2 to TRBJ2-1; the D call may be TRBD1 or TRBD2 (5 bases each). CDR1 is SNHLY, CDR2 FYNNEI, per germline. V was cut by 6 bases and J by 9 bases, with 18 bases left in between. The CDR3 is 14 residues long. The CDR3 DNA reads as TGTGCCAGCAGAGCCAGGGAGCACTGGGTTGAGCAGTTCTTC. Translated, it gives CASRAREHWVEQFF.

The chain is built from TRBV11-2 and TRBJ1-2, with a weak D call TRBD1 (5 bases). The germline V gene encodes CDR1 SGHAT and CDR2 FQNNGV. Between the trimmed V and J ends, which lost 4 bases and 4 bases, there was a span of 19 bases. This CDR3 has 16 amino acids. Written as DNA, the CDR3 is TGTGCCAGCAGCTCCCCCGGGGGGGACTCGACCTATGGCTACACCTTC. Translation: CASSSPGGDSTYGYTF.

The rearrangement links TRBV5-1 to TRBJ2-7; 9 positions agree with TRBD2. The ends lost 1 base at V and 2 bases at J; junction bases unmatched: 4. This CDR3 comprises 15 residues. Germline assignment: CDR1 SGHRS and CDR2 YFSETQ. The CDR3 bases are TGCGCCAGCAGCTTGAGCCCTAGCGGGACCTACGAGCAGTACTTC. Amino acid sequence: CASSLSPSGTYEQYF.

The count of this clonotype is one. Since a far larger clone is one base different, this is likely a read error. V gene TRBV11-2 combines with J gene TRBJ2-4; D ambiguous. There are 15 residues in the CDR3. V lost 2 bases to trimming and J lost 15 bases, with 23 bases between them. Germline V gene data show CDR1 as SGHAT and CDR2 as FQNNGV. CDR3 amino acids: CASSLSGMSSYERYF. As DNA, the CDR3 is TGTGCCAGCAGCTTATCAGGCATGAGCTCCTACGAGCGGTACTTC.

This clonotype was seen repeatedly, ten times or more. V usage is TRBV6-5 and J usage is TRBJ2-2; TRBD2 aligns across 11 bases. Germline-derived CDR1 and CDR2 are MNHEY and SVGAGI. Trimming removed 4 bases from V and 4 bases from J; junction bases left unmatched: 2. This CDR3 comprises 15 residues. As DNA, the CDR3 is TGTGCCAGCAGTTTACTAGCGGGAGCCACCGGGGAGCTGTTTTTT. It yields the protein CASSLLAGATGELFF.

This rearrangement joins TRBV19 to TRBJ2-5; a possible D gene is TRBD2 (6 bases). The germline V and J ends were trimmed by 5 bases and 9 bases, with 16 bases remaining between them. The CDR3 is made up of 13 amino acids. Germline-derived CDR1 and CDR2 are LNHDA and SQIVND (reference sequence). Written as DNA, the CDR3 is TGTGCCAGTAGTCCCGGGGAGGAGCGGCCCCAGTACTTC. Its translation is CASSPGEERPQYF.